The rows below give T cell receptor beta chains drawn from one sample of a study of identical twins. TCRdb fed the 5' RACE reads into MiXCR, producing one record per CDR3 protein. The sample has 200,000 to 300,000 distinct CDR3 sequences, 7.5% seen once; the top ten hold about 5.8%. This sample also appeared in a second study, on yellow fever vaccine responses in identical twins.

Sample: CD8+ T cells sorted from blood. These TCRs come from a woman aged 18-35 years in good health. Each CDR3 is given with its conserved first and last residue. D genes are given only for firm matches. Expanded clones are given a class, and other clones once, few, many or no size at all.

j_call v_call clone_size d_call cdr3_nt cdr3_aa
TRBJ2-1 TRBV27 few . TGTGCCAGCAGCCCGCTCGACGGGGATGAGCAGTTCTTC CASSPLDGDEQFF
TRBJ2-7 TRBV7-9 few . TGTGCCAGCAGGTCGGGGGTTTACGAGCAGTACTTC CASRSGVYEQYF
TRBJ1-6 TRBV28 many . TGTGCCAGCAGTCCCGGACAGAGCAGCTCCTATAATTCACCCCTCCACTTT CASSPGQSSSYNSPLHF
TRBJ2-1 TRBV9 few TRBD2 TGTGCCAGCAGCGTAGATAACAGACTAGCGGGAGTGGGCAATGAGCAGTTCTTC CASSVDNRLAGVGNEQFF
TRBJ2-1 TRBV20-1 . TRBD2 TGCAGTGCTAGAGATCGGGATAGCGGGAGATCCTACAATGAGCAGTTCTTC CSARDRDSGRSYNEQFF
TRBJ1-5 TRBV4-1 few . TGCGCCAGCAGCCAAGAGGTCAGGGAAATGGGTCAGCCCCAGCATTTT CASSQEVREMGQPQHF
TRBJ2-3 TRBV29-1 many . TGCAGCGTTGAATGGTTTAGGGGGGACACCCATACGCAGTATTTT CSVEWFRGDTHTQYF
TRBJ2-7 TRBV14 many TRBD2 TGTGCCAGCAGCACGTATAGCGGGCCCTCCTACGAGCAGTACTTC CASSTYSGPSYEQYF
TRBJ2-7 TRBV3-1 . . TGTGCCAGCAGCCCTTGGACTACCTCCTACGAGCAGTACTTC CASSPWTTSYEQYF
TRBJ1-2 TRBV5-6 . TRBD1 TGTGCCAGCAGAGAGTCGACAGGGGGCGACTATGGCTACACCTTC CASRESTGGDYGYTF
TRBJ2-3 TRBV4-1 many TRBD2 TGCGCCAGCAGCCATCCGGGAGTAGCGGGGACAGATACGCAGTATTTT CASSHPGVAGTDTQYF
TRBJ1-1 TRBV3-1 . TRBD1 TGTGCCAGCAGCCAAGATCTAGAGGGGACAGGGATAGTTCACACTGAAGCTTTCTTT CASSQDLEGTGIVHTEAFF
TRBJ1-2 TRBV19 many . TGTGCCAGTAGTATTTCGGCGTTTCGGGGCTACACCTTC CASSISAFRGYTF
TRBJ2-3 TRBV9 few TRBD2 TGTGCCAGCAGCGCAAACTACGGACTAGCGGGAGGGGATACGCAGTATTTT CASSANYGLAGGDTQYF
TRBJ2-7 TRBV13 few . TGTGCCAGCAGCTTATGGTTGGGCAGCGTTTCCTACGAGCAGTACTTC CASSLWLGSVSYEQYF
TRBJ1-3 TRBV7-9 few . TGTGCCAGCAATGGGGCAACCGAAGGAGACACCATATATTTT CASNGATEGDTIYF
TRBJ1-5 TRBV29-1 many . TGCAGCGTCCAGGCGCAGAGCAATCAGCCCCAGCATTTT CSVQAQSNQPQHF
TRBJ2-3 TRBV7-8 many TRBD2 TGTGCCAGCAGCTTTTACGCGGGGGGGCAGACAGATACGCAGTATTTT CASSFYAGGQTDTQYF
TRBJ2-3 TRBV7-2 few . TGTGCCAGCAGCTTAGGGGCAGGCTCGTTGGATACGCAGTATTTT CASSLGAGSLDTQYF
TRBJ2-7 TRBV12-5 few TRBD1 TGTGCTAGTGGTTCCCCGACAGGGGGCTACGAGCAGTACTTC CASGSPTGGYEQYF
TRBJ2-7 TRBV9 many . TGTGCCAGCAGCGTAGGCAGTAGTCTTGACGAGCAGTACTTC CASSVGSSLDEQYF
TRBJ2-1 TRBV20-1 many TRBD2 TGCAGTGCTAGAGATCGCGGCGGGAGGGCCCCCTCCTACAATGAGCAGTTCTTC CSARDRGGRAPSYNEQFF
TRBJ2-1 TRBV7-6 . TRBD2 TGTGCCAGCAGCCGTCCCGGGACTAGCGGATACAATGAGCAGTTCTTC CASSRPGTSGYNEQFF
TRBJ2-3 TRBV5-1 . . TGCGCCAGCAGCTTGGTAACGCAGGGAGGATTGGGAGATACGCAGTATTTT CASSLVTQGGLGDTQYF
TRBJ1-2 TRBV2 . TRBD1 TGTGCCAGCACGGAGGTCCCGTCCGGGACAGGGGAATATGGCTACACCTTC CASTEVPSGTGEYGYTF
TRBJ2-3 TRBV6-2/TRBV6-3 few . TGTGCCAGCAGTTACTCGAAGCGGCACCCCCCAGATACGCAGTATTTT CASSYSKRHPPDTQYF
TRBJ2-1 TRBV7-6 few TRBD2 TGTGCCAGCAGCCACGGCGGGGGCTACAATGAGCAGTTCTTC CASSHGGGYNEQFF
TRBJ1-1 TRBV10-3 few . TGTGCCATCAGTGAGAGGGAGGGGTCCGTAAACACTGAAGCTTTCTTT CAISEREGSVNTEAFF
TRBJ2-5 TRBV29-1 many . TGCAGCGTTGAAGAGGGAGGGGGGACCCAAGAGACCCAGTACTTC CSVEEGGGTQETQYF
TRBJ2-2 TRBV13 . . TGTGCCAGCAGCTTAGGCGTCCCATCCGGGGAGCTGTTTTTT CASSLGVPSGELFF
TRBJ1-2 TRBV12-3/TRBV12-4 many TRBD1 TGTGCCAGCAGCCCTAGGGGACAGGGGGCAAGCTATGGCTACACCTTC CASSPRGQGASYGYTF
TRBJ1-1 TRBV7-6 few . TGTGCCAGCAGCTTAGCCGGGCCATACAACGAAGCTTTCTTT CASSLAGPYNEAFF
TRBJ2-5 TRBV27 . TRBD1 TGTGCCAGCAGGACAGGGGCAGGATTTTGGGAGACCCAGTACTTC CASRTGAGFWETQYF
TRBJ2-7 TRBV28 many TRBD1 TGTGCCAGCAGTTTGGGACAGGGGAACTACGAGCAGTACTTC CASSLGQGNYEQYF
TRBJ1-2 TRBV10-3 many . TGTGCCATCAGTGAGAGGAAACAGGGCCGATATGGCTACACCTTC CAISERKQGRYGYTF
TRBJ2-1 TRBV12-3/TRBV12-4 . . TGTGCCAGCAGTTCAAGGGGACTCTCTTACAATGAGCAGTTCTTC CASSSRGLSYNEQFF
TRBJ2-1 TRBV5-5 few . TGTGCCAGCAGCTTCTTTCGTAGCTCCTACAATGAGCAGTTCTTC CASSFFRSSYNEQFF
TRBJ2-4 TRBV5-4 few TRBD2 TGTGCCAGCAGCTTGCGGGAAGCGGGGGCGATCATAGCCAAAAACATTCAGTACTTC CASSLREAGAIIAKNIQYF
TRBJ2-7 TRBV7-9 many . TGTGCCAGCAGCTTAGGATGGGGGTCGACCTCCTACGAGCAGTACTTC CASSLGWGSTSYEQYF
TRBJ2-7 TRBV28 many TRBD2 TGTGCCAGCAGTCCGACTAGCGGGAACAATTACGAGCAGTACTTC CASSPTSGNNYEQYF
TRBJ2-1 TRBV4-1 few TRBD2 TGCGCCAGCAGCCAAGAAGTAGGACTAGCCCTAAGGGAGCAGTTCTTC CASSQEVGLALREQFF
TRBJ2-3 TRBV20-1 . TRBD2 TGCAGGGCCCAGGCTCCGGGACTAGCGGGGGGCGGGGACACAGATACGCAGTATTTT CRAQAPGLAGGGDTDTQYF